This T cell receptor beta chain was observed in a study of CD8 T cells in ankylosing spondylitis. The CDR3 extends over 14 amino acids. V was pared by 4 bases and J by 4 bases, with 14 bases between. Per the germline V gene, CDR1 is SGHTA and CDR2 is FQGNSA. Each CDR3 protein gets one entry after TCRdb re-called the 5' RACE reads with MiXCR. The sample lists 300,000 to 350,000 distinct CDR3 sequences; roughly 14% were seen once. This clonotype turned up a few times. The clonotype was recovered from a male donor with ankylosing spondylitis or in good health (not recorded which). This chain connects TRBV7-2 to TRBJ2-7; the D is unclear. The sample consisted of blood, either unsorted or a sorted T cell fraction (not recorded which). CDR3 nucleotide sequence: TGTGCCAGCAGCTCCCAACTGACTGGGTACGAGCAGTACTTC. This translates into CASSSQLTGYEQYF.